The entry below gives a single T cell receptor beta chain sequence along with its context. Its specificity is not known. This sample stems from a study of cytomegalovirus exposure and HLA in healthy donors. With 5 bases removed from V and 0 bases from J, the gap between germline ends came to 10 bases. The CDR3 spans 14 residues. Germline V gene sequence: CDR1 SNHLY, CDR2 FYNNEI. Sequenced by immunoSEQ multiplex PCR; TCRdb stores in-frame clones only, minus some. In the table there are approximately 170,000 clones, less than 90% of which are singletons. The donors formed part of the approximately 120-subject validation cohort, distinct from the roughly 700-subject first cohort. Whole-study findings and limits: A few CMV-associated chains proved CMV antigen-specific in vitro. Reports described diagnosis of cytomegalovirus status by the classifier as highly specific and sensitive.

The source of this sequence is a man aged 25-40 years in good health and CMV-seropositive. The sequenced material came from PBMCs. V and J are TRBV2 and TRBJ1-1; D is unresolved. The DNA for the CDR3 is TGTGCCAGCAGTTATAGGAGATTGAACACTGAAGCTTTCTTT. Its translation is CASSYRRLNTEAFF.